This T cell receptor (beta chain) derives from a study of blood T cell repertoires in COVID-19. At the level of the study: Collection of acute and convalescent COVID-19 samples took place in the United States, Italy and Spain. Sources were T cells, B-cell-depleted T cells, or PBMCs; the material itself was cDNA or gDNA.

In the authors' methods: Using reference gene primer amplification, nucleated cell counts were estimated. The protocol was immunoSEQ multiplex PCR, while the TCRdb copy is restricted to in-frame clones and leaves out a portion. V, J and clone size reflect that table, while D and trimming were determined from the DNA. The table includes tens of thousands of clones, 60% to 85% detected once. The sequenced sample was peripheral blood. This clonotype was sampled from a man in his fifties or sixties with active or convalescent COVID-19.

CDR3 in DNA: TGTGCCAGCAGAACACCGGGGGATTTTGCAGCTTTCTTT. Translating it yields CASRTPGDFAAFF. The chain couples TRBV25-1 to TRBJ1-1, with D maybe TRBD1 (5 bases). The CDR3 has 13 residues. Trimming shortened V by 6 bases and J by 10 bases, and 18 bases separated the two germline ends. From germline, CDR1 is MGHDK and CDR2 SYGVNS. Based on the CDR3 plus reference TRBV25-1 and TRBJ1-1, the full variable domain is EADIYQTPRYLVIGTGKKITLECSQTMGHDKMYWYQQDPGMELHLIHYSYGVNSTEKGDLSSESTVSRIRTEHFPLTLESARPSHTSQYLCASRTPGDFAAFFGQGTRLTVV.